Each of the 3 T cell receptor beta chains below was sequenced from the same sample in a study of cytotoxic CD8 clonotypes in ibrutinib-treated CLL. TCRdb's table, derived via immunoSEQ multiplex PCR, lists solely in-frame clones and lacks some. The sample holds about 50,000 clones; about 65% are singletons and the top ten take 43%. The specimen was PBMCs, collected after 12 months of ibrutinib treatment. The receptors here all came from a human donor with chronic lymphocytic leukemia.

J is TRBJ2-5 and V is TRBV5-6, with D perhaps matching TRBD1 (7 bases). Looked up from germline, CDR1 is SGHDT and CDR2 is YYEEEE. Trimming stripped 6 bases from V and 5 bases from J, with 17 bases between. The CDR3 is made up of 14 amino acids. In DNA, the CDR3 is TGTGCCAGCACCTCAGGAGGGGGCCCGGAGACCCAGTACTTC. This translates into CASTSGGGPETQYF.

CDR3 sequence: CASSARPRATGELFF. The CDR3 nucleotides read TGCGCCAGCAGCGCGAGGCCCAGGGCCACCGGGGAGCTGTTTTTT. V gene TRBV5-1 combines with J gene TRBJ2-2; possible D gene TRBD1, 5 bases. V was trimmed by 4 bases and J by 4 bases, leaving 14 bases between them. Germline values: CDR1 SGHRS, CDR2 YFSETQ. The CDR3 has 15 residues.

This clone was counted only a few times. The gene calls are TRBV5-1 and TRBJ2-1, with TRBD2 as a possible D gene (5 bases). The CDR3 has 14 amino acids. From germline, CDR1 is SGHRS and CDR2 YFSETQ. Between the trimmed V and J ends, which lost 0 bases and 8 bases, there was a span of 12 bases. In DNA form, the CDR3 reads TGCGCCAGCAGCTTGGCTGTCCGAGCGGATGAGCAGTTCTTC. Translation: CASSLAVRADEQFF.